These 31 T cell receptor beta chains originate from one sample sequenced in a study of blood T cell repertoires in COVID-19. Produced via immunoSEQ multiplex PCR; TCRdb's table is partial and in-frame only. Here the sample spans about 350,000 clones, around nine tenths being singletons. Sequencing used PBMCs or T cells enriched from blood (not recorded which). These receptors came from a woman aged 25 to 39 who had been exposed to COVID-19.

The rearrangement links TRBV10-3 to TRBJ2-7, with 12 bases matching TRBD2. J was trimmed by 3 bases and V by 10 bases; bases with no gene match: 13. The CDR3 contains 16 residues. Germline CDR1 reads ENHRY; CDR2 reads SYGVKD. Here the CDR3 DNA reads TGTGCCACCGGACTAGCGGGAACGAGGAGGGGCTACGAGCAGTACTTC. Protein product: CATGLAGTRRGYEQYF.

The gene calls are TRBV7-9 and TRBJ1-5, with D possibly matching TRBD1 (5 bases). V was cut by 5 bases and J by 2 bases, with 13 bases left in between. Germline loops: CDR1 SEHNR, CDR2 FQNEAQ (reference sequence). This CDR3 has 15 residues. The CDR3 loop reads CASSPTSGGNQPQHF. CDR3 coding DNA: TGTGCCAGCAGCCCGACATCGGGGGGCAATCAGCCCCAGCATTTT.

This chain connects TRBV19 to TRBJ2-7; 8 bases agree with TRBD1. The CDR3 is made up of 15 amino acids. Looked up from germline, CDR1 is LNHDA and CDR2 is SQIVND (reference sequence). V dropped 3 bases and J dropped 7; count of bases not matched to a gene: 11. CDR3 DNA sequence: TGTGCCAGTAGTATCCGGACAGGGCAATACGTGGAGCAGTACTTC. Translating it yields CASSIRTGQYVEQYF. The variable domain in full, with the rest retrieved from reference TRBV19 and TRBJ2-7, is DGGITQSPKYLFRKEGQNVTLSCEQNLNHDAMYWYRQDPGQGLRLIYYSQIVNDFQKGDIAEGYSVSREKKESFPLTVTSAQKNPTAFYLCASSIRTGQYVEQYFGPGTRLTVT.

This sequence joins TRBV10-1 and TRBJ1-4, with D possibly matching TRBD1 (5 bases). The CDR3 contains 15 residues. Trimming took off 0 bases at V and 5 bases at J, with 10 bases between the two ends. CDR1 WNHNN and CDR2 SYGVQD come from the germline V gene (reference sequence). In DNA, the CDR3 is TGCGCCAGCAGTGAGTCGGATGGGGGGAATGAAAAACTGTTTTTT. Its translation: CASSESDGGNEKLFF.

The rearrangement uses TRBV29-1 and TRBJ2-7; TRBD1 is a possible D gene (5 bases). Germline CDR1 reads SQVTM; CDR2 reads ANQGSEA. Trimming took 0 bases from V and 1 from J, leaving 10 bases between them. The CDR3 is 14 residues long. CDR3 DNA: TGCAGCGTTGAAGATAGGGGAAGATCCTACGAGCAGTACTTC. It is translated as CSVEDRGRSYEQYF.

The rearrangement joins TRBV28 to TRBJ1-1, with 7 bases fitting TRBD1. Unmatched junction bases numbered 9, after V lost 6 bases and J lost 8 bases. CDR3 size: 13 residues. From germline, CDR1 is MDHEN and CDR2 SYDVKM. CDR3 nucleotide sequence: TGTGCCAGCAGCCCTGGGACAGCTAAAGAAGCTTTCTTT. It yields the protein CASSPGTAKEAFF.

This chain connects TRBV18 to TRBJ2-7, with TRBD1 matching over 7 bases. Trimming at V came to 2 bases and at J to 7 bases, leaving 8 bases not matched to a gene. This CDR3 spans 14 amino acids. CDR1 and CDR2 (germline): KGHSH, LQKENI. The CDR3 nucleotides are TGTGCCAGCTCACCAAAGGCAGGGGGTAATGAGCAGTACTTC. Translation gives CASSPKAGGNEQYF.

DNA of the CDR3: TGTGCCAGCAGCCCCCCCGGGACAGGGAACACTGAAGCTTTCTTT. This gives the protein CASSPPGTGNTEAFF. V is TRBV11-3 and J is TRBJ1-1, with 8 bases matching TRBD1. This CDR3 is built from 15 residues. V gave up 5 bases and J gave up 1 base; unmatched junction bases: 6. Per the germline V gene, CDR1 is SGHNT and CDR2 is YENEEA.

This clone was observed a handful of times. The J gene is TRBJ2-3, the V gene TRBV11-2; the match to TRBD2 covers 10 bases. Germline trimming cut 1 base from V and 2 bases from J; bases unmatched to any gene: 3. The germline gives CDR1 SGHAT, CDR2 FQNNGV. This CDR3 spans 16 amino acids. The CDR3 sequence: CASSLGLAGDTDTQYF. The CDR3 region has the DNA TGTGCCAGCAGCTTAGGTCTAGCGGGAGACACAGATACGCAGTATTTT. The entire variable domain, with the rest obtained from reference TRBV11-2 and TRBJ2-3, is as follows: EAGVAQSPRYKIIEKRQSVAFWCNPISGHATLYWYQQILGQGPKLLIQFQNNGVVDDSQLPKDRFSAERLKGVDSTLKIQPAKLEDSAVYLCASSLGLAGDTDTQYFGPGTRLTVL.

The V gene is TRBV5-1, the J gene TRBJ2-6; 9 bases match TRBD1. The CDR3 is made up of 17 amino acids. Unmatched junction bases numbered 4, after V lost 3 bases and J lost 0 bases. Germline-derived CDR1 and CDR2 are SGHRS and YFSETQ. DNA for the CDR3: TGCGCCAGCAGCTGGGAGACAGGGGGCTCTGGGGCCAACGTCCTGACTTTC. This translates into CASSWETGGSGANVLTF.

In DNA, the CDR3 is TGTGCCAGCAGCGCTGACGGGGCTGAAGCTTTCTTT. Amino acid sequence: CASSADGAEAFF. The chain is built from TRBV9 and TRBJ1-1; D not certain. The CDR3 is 12 residues long. Trimming left V 3 bases short and J 6 bases short, with 9 bases between. Germline V gives CDR1 SGDLS, CDR2 YYNGEE.

The chain joins TRBV25-1 to TRBJ2-5, with 7 bases matching TRBD2. After removal of 1 base from V and 5 bases from J, the junction contained 7 bases not matched to a gene. Germline V lookup: CDR1 MGHDK, CDR2 SYGVNS. This CDR3 spans 15 amino acids. The CDR3 nucleotides read TGTGCCAGCAGTGAATTATGGGGGGGTCGGGAGACCCAGTACTTC. It is translated as CASSELWGGRETQYF.

The V gene is TRBV27, the J gene TRBJ1-1; D is unclear. V lost 3 bases and J lost 7, with 12 bases in between. The CDR3 contains 13 residues. Looked up from germline, CDR1 is MNHEY and CDR2 is SMNVEV (reference sequence). CDR3 region: CASSLEGLGEAFF. In nucleotides, the CDR3 is TGTGCCAGCAGTTTGGAGGGCCTGGGTGAAGCTTTCTTT.

V is TRBV18 and J is TRBJ2-7, with D maybe TRBD2 (7 bases). This CDR3 spans 18 amino acids. V lost 2 bases and J lost 3, with 23 bases in between. The germline V gene encodes CDR1 KGHSH and CDR2 LQKENI. This CDR3 reads CASSPEGVGAGVSYEQYF. CDR3 in DNA: TGTGCCAGCTCACCAGAGGGGGTTGGGGCGGGAGTAAGCTACGAGCAGTACTTC.

The V and J genes are TRBV28 and TRBJ2-1; D is possibly TRBD2 (6 bases). The germline CDR1 and CDR2 sequences are MDHEN and SYDVKM. The V and J ends lost 8 bases and 7 bases respectively, with 21 bases between them. The CDR3 covers 15 residues. The CDR3 is CASGGASFDRNEQFF. The CDR3 DNA is TGTGCCAGCGGCGGGGCATCATTCGACCGGAATGAGCAGTTCTTC. The full variable domain, with the rest looked up from reference TRBV28 and TRBJ2-1, is DVKVTQSSRYLVKRTGEKVFLECVQDMDHENMFWYRQDPGLGLRLIYFSYDVKMKEKGDIPEGYSVSREKKERFSLILESASTNQTSMYLCASGGASFDRNEQFFGPGTRLTVL.

The V and J genes are TRBV19 and TRBJ1-1, with TRBD1 identical over 7 bases. Germline CDR1 and CDR2: LNHDA and SQIVND (reference sequence). The trim removed 6 bases at V and 7 bases at J, leaving 8 bases unmatched. This CDR3 is 13 amino acids long. The CDR3 bases are TGTGCCAGTAGGTTTGGGTCAGGGGGTGAAGCTTTCTTT. Translated, it gives CASRFGSGGEAFF.

A single count supports this clone. The chain has TRBV7-9 and TRBJ1-4; D may be TRBD1 (5 bases). V lost 5 bases and J lost 3, with 13 bases in between. The CDR3 is 15 amino acids. Per germline, CDR1 SEHNR and CDR2 FQNEAQ (reference sequence). CDR3 DNA sequence: TGTGCCAGCAGCCCAGAGACAGTCGCTAATGAAAAACTGTTTTTT. Translation: CASSPETVANEKLFF.

This clone was seen a handful of times. The J gene is TRBJ1-6, the V gene TRBV27; possibly TRBD1 for D (5 bases). This CDR3 contains 16 residues. V shed 6 bases and J shed 5 bases, with 17 bases lying between them. Germline CDR1 and CDR2: MNHEY and SMNVEV (reference sequence). The CDR3 sequence: CASSRRGTDNNSPLHF. CDR3 coding DNA: TGTGCCAGCAGCCGGCGTGGGACTGATAATAATTCACCCCTCCACTTT.

The rearrangement links TRBV7-9 to TRBJ2-5; 8 nucleotides agree with TRBD2. The CDR3 has 16 amino acids. Trimming cost V 5 bases and J 4 bases; bases outside gene matches: 12. CDR1 is SEHNR, CDR2 FQNEAQ, per germline (reference sequence). CDR3 sequence reads: CASSQPGRGSPETQYF. The CDR3 nucleotides are TGTGCCAGCAGCCAACCCGGGAGGGGATCTCCAGAGACCCAGTACTTC.

The gene calls are TRBV7-9 and TRBJ1-6, with a tentative D call TRBD1 (5 bases). The CDR3 sequence is 14 residues long. The V gene lost 7 bases and the J gene lost 7 bases, with 14 bases spanning the gap. Germline values: CDR1 SEHNR, CDR2 FQNEAQ (reference sequence). The CDR3 sequence is CASTLGGLNSPLHF. The CDR3 DNA sequence: TGTGCCAGCACCTTGGGGGGACTGAATTCACCCCTCCACTTT.

This clone was detected once. The chain combines TRBV5-1 with TRBJ2-7; tentatively, D is TRBD1 (5 bases). The germline V and J ends were trimmed by 0 bases and 3 bases, with 13 bases remaining between them. Germline V gives CDR1 SGHRS, CDR2 YFSETQ. The CDR3 runs to 15 residues. The CDR3 region is CASSLGGRTIYEQYF. CDR3 DNA sequence: TGCGCCAGCAGCTTGGGGGGCAGAACGATCTACGAGCAGTACTTC.

This chain uses TRBV12-3 or TRBV12-4 with TRBJ1-1; TRBD1 matches at 11 bases. The CDR3 sequence is 13 residues long. The junction had 5 bases not matched to a gene; V was cut back by 7 bases and J by 7 bases. DNA for the CDR3: TGTGCCAGCATCTCGGGACAGGGGGTTGAAGCTTTCTTT. The encoded protein is CASISGQGVEAFF.

The chain uses TRBV11-2 and TRBJ1-3, with D unresolved. The V end was cut by 5 bases, the J end by 3 bases, with 20 bases between. The CDR3 extends over 17 amino acids. Per the germline V gene, CDR1 is SGHAT and CDR2 is FQNNGV. The CDR3 DNA sequence: TGTGCCAGCAGCCCGCGACATGGATGGAACATTGGAAACACCATATATTTT. Translating it yields CASSPRHGWNIGNTIYF. Using reference TRBV11-2 and TRBJ1-3 for the parts outside the CDR3, the full variable domain is EAGVAQSPRYKIIEKRQSVAFWCNPISGHATLYWYQQILGQGPKLLIQFQNNGVVDDSQLPKDRFSAERLKGVDSTLKIQPAKLEDSAVYLCASSPRHGWNIGNTIYFGEGSWLTVV.

This sequence joins TRBV19 and TRBJ2-7; perhaps TRBD1 as D (5 bases). With 4 bases removed from V and 5 bases from J, the gap between germline ends came to 24 bases. Germline V gene sequence: CDR1 LNHDA, CDR2 SQIVND (reference sequence). The CDR3 sequence is 17 residues long. The CDR3 region has the DNA TGTGCCAGTAGTAGCTATCCCGGGCGGACACCTAACGACGAGCAGTACTTC. Translation: CASSSYPGRTPNDEQYF.

This clone was counted once. This sequence joins TRBV6-1 and TRBJ1-4; D possibly corresponds to TRBD1 (6 bases). CDR1 MNHNS and CDR2 SASEGT come from the germline V gene. The V end lost 2 bases, the J end lost 8 bases, and 15 bases lay between the germline ends. This CDR3 comprises 15 residues. The CDR3 region is CASSELGGAGEKLFF. The CDR3 region has the DNA TGTGCCAGCAGTGAACTTGGGGGCGCAGGGGAAAAACTGTTTTTT.

CDR3 in amino acids: CSVIQGNYGYTF. The DNA for the CDR3 is TGCAGCGTTATACAGGGGAACTATGGCTACACCTTC. The chain links TRBV29-1 to TRBJ1-2; 7 bases agree with TRBD1. The V gene end was trimmed by 5 bases and the J gene end by 2 bases; junction bases not matched to a gene: 2. Germline-derived CDR1 and CDR2 are SQVTM and ANQGSEA. This CDR3 region has 12 residues.

The rearrangement joins TRBV21-1 to TRBJ2-2; the D call in the table, TRBD1, was not verified against the DNA. TRBV21-1 is recorded as a pseudogene. CDR3 length: 16 residues. CDR3 amino acids: CASSKAQGAATGELFF. The CDR3 DNA follows: TGTGCCAGCAGCAAAGCACAGGGGGCTGCGACCGGGGAGCTGTTTTTT.

Here the CDR3 DNA reads TGTGCCAGCAGCCCGACAGGGAGCAATCAGCCCCAGCATTTT. Protein product: CASSPTGSNQPQHF. The chain employs TRBV5-6 and TRBJ1-5, with 7 bases lining up with TRBD1. Germline V gives CDR1 SGHDT, CDR2 YYEEEE. Trimming took 4 bases from V and 1 from J; bases not matched to a gene: 2. This CDR3 has 14 amino acids.

The CDR3 protein is CATQPSGTGNEQFF. The CDR3 bases are TGCGCCACCCAACCCTCCGGGACAGGCAATGAGCAGTTCTTC. The chain employs TRBV10-1 and TRBJ2-1, with 8 bases identical to TRBD1. CDR1 is WNHNN and CDR2 is SYGVQD in the germline V gene (reference sequence). V shed 10 bases and J 6 bases; nucleotides not matched to a gene: 11. The CDR3 extends over 14 amino acids.

The chain joins TRBV24-1 to TRBJ1-5; the match to TRBD1 covers 7 bases. CDR1 is KGHDR, CDR2 SFDVKD, per germline. After removal of 4 bases from V and 1 base from J, the junction contained 6 bases not matched to a gene. CDR3 size: 16 residues. This chain's CDR3 is CATSDARDRSNQPQHF. The CDR3 DNA sequence: TGTGCCACCAGTGACGCGCGGGACAGAAGCAATCAGCCCCAGCATTTT.

V usage is TRBV18 and J usage is TRBJ1-1, with TRBD1 matching 8 bases. There are 15 residues in the CDR3. Trimming at V came to 8 bases and at J to 0 bases, leaving 8 bases not matched to a gene. CDR1 KGHSH and CDR2 LQKENI come from the germline V gene. DNA for the CDR3: TGTGCCAGCCTACGACAGGGGAACATGAACACTGAAGCTTTCTTT. Its translation is CASLRQGNMNTEAFF.